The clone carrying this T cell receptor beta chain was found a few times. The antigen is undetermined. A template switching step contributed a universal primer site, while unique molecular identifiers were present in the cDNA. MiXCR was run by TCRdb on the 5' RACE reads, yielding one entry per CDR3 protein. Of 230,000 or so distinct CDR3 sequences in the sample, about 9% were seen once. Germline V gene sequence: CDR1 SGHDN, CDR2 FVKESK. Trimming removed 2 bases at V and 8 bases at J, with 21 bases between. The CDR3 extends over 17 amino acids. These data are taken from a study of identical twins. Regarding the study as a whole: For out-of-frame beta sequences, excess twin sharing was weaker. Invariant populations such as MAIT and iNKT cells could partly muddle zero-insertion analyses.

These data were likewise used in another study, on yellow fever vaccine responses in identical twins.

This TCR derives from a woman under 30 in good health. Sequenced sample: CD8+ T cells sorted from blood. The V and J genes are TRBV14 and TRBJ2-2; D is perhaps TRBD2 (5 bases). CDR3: CASSQPTTKVRMGELFF. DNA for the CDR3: TGTGCCAGCAGCCAACCGACGACTAAAGTTCGCATGGGGGAGCTGTTTTTT.